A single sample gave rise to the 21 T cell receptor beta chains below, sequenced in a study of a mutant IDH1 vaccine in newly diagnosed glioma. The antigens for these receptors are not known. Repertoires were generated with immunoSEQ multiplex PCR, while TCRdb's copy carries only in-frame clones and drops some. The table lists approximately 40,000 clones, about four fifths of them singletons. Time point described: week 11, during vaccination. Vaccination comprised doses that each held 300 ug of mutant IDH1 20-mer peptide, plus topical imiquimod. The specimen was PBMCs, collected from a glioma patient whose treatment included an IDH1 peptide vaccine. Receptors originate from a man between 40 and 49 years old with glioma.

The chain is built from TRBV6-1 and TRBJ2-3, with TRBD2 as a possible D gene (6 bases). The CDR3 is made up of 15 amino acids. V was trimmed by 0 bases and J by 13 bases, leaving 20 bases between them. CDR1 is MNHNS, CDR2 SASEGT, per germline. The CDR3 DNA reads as TGTGCCAGCAGTGAAGCCGGGCTAGCGCCCTTTTCCGAGTATTTT. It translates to CASSEAGLAPFSEYF.

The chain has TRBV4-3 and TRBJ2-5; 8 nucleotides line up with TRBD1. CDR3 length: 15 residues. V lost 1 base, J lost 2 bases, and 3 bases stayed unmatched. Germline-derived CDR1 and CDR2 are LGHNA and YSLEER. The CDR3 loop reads CASSQGQGPQETQYF. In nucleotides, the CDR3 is TGCGCCAGCAGCCAAGGACAGGGGCCGCAAGAGACCCAGTACTTC.

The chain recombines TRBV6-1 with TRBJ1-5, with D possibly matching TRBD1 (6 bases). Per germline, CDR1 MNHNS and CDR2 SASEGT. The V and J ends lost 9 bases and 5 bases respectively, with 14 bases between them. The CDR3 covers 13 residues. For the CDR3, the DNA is TGTGCCAGTAGGACAGTAGTTGATCAGCCCCAGCATTTT. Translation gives CASRTVVDQPQHF.

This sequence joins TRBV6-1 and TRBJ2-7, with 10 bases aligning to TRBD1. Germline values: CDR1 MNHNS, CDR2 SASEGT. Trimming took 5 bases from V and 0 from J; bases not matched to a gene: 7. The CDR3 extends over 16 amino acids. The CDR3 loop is CASSKGQGVSSYEQYF. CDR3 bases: TGTGCCAGCAGTAAAGGACAGGGGGTGAGCTCCTACGAGCAGTACTTC.

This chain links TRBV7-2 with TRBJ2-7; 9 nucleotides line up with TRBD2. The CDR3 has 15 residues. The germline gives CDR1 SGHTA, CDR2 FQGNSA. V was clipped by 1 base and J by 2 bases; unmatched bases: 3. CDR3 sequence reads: CASSLEASGAYEQYF. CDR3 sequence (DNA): TGTGCCAGCAGCTTAGAGGCTAGCGGGGCCTACGAGCAGTACTTC.

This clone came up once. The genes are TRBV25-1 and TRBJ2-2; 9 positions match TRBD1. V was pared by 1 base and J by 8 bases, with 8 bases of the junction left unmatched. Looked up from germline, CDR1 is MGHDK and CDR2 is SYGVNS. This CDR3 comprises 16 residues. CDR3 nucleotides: TGTGCCAGCAGTGAATGGGGACAGGGCAGGGGGGGGGAGCTGTTTTTT. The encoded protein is CASSEWGQGRGGELFF.

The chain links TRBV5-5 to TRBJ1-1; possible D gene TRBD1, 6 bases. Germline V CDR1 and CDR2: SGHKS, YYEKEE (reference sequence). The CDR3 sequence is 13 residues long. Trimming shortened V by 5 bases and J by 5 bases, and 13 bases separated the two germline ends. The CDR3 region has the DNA TGTGCCAGCAGTTTTGGGCAGGGGACTGAAGCTTTCTTT. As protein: CASSFGQGTEAFF.

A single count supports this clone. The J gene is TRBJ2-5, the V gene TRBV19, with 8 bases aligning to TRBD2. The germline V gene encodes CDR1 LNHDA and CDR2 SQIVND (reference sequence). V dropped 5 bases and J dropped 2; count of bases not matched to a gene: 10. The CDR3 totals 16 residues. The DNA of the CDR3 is TGTGCCAGTAGTGGATTATTAGCGGGACGGCAAGAGACCCAGTACTTC. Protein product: CASSGLLAGRQETQYF.

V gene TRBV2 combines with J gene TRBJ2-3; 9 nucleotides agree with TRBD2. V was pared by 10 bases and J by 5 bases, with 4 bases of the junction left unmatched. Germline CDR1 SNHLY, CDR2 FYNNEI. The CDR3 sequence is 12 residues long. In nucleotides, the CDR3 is TGTGCCAAGGGACTAGCTGAAGATACGCAGTATTTT. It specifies CAKGLAEDTQYF.

The CDR3 region is CASREKLARGGEAFF. The CDR3 DNA reads TGTGCCAGCAGGGAGAAATTGGCGAGAGGGGGTGAAGCTTTCTTT. The V and J genes are TRBV27 and TRBJ1-1, with a tentative D call TRBD1 (6 bases). From germline, CDR1 is MNHEY and CDR2 SMNVEV (reference sequence). V was cut by 6 bases and J by 7 bases, with 21 bases left in between. CDR3 size: 15 residues.

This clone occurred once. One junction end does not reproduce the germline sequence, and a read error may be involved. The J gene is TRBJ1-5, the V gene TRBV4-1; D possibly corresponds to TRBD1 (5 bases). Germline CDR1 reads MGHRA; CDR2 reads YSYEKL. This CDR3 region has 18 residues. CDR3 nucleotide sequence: TGCGCCAGTAGCCGGGAGGGGTTGTCGTGGGATAGCAATCAGCCCCAGCATTTT. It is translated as CASSREGLSWDSNQPQHF.

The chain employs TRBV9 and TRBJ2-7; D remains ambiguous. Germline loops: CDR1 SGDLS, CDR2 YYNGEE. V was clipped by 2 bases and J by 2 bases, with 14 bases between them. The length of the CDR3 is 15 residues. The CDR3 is CASSVGFLGAYEQYF. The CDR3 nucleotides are TGTGCCAGCAGCGTTGGTTTTCTTGGTGCCTACGAGCAGTACTTC.

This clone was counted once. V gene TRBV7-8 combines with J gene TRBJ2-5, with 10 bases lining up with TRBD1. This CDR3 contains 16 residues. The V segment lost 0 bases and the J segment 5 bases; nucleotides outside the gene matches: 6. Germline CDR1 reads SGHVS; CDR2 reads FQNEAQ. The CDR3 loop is CASSLAGTGVAETQYF. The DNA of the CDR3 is TGTGCCAGCAGCTTAGCCGGGACAGGGGTTGCCGAGACCCAGTACTTC.

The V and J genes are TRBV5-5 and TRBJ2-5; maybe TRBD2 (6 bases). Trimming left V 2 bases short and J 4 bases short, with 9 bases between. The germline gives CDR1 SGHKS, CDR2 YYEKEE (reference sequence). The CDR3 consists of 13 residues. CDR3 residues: CASSLPGAETQYF. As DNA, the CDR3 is TGTGCCAGCAGCTTACCGGGAGCAGAGACCCAGTACTTC.

Here the CDR3 DNA reads TGCGCCAGCAGCCTCATCAATGAGCAGTTCTTC. Its protein is CASSLINEQFF. The chain uses TRBV5-1 and TRBJ2-1; D unclear. The CDR3 loop spans 11 amino acids. Germline V gene lookup returns CDR1 SGHRS and CDR2 YFSETQ. The V gene lost 4 bases and the J gene lost 6 bases, with 5 bases spanning the gap.

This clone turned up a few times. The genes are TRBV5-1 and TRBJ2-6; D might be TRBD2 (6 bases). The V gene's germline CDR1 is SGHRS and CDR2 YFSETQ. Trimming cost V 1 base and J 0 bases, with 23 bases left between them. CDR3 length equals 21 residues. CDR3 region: CASSLFPQARRGTSGANVLTF. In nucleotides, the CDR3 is TGCGCCAGCAGCTTGTTCCCCCAGGCCCGGCGGGGAACCTCTGGGGCCAACGTCCTGACTTTC.

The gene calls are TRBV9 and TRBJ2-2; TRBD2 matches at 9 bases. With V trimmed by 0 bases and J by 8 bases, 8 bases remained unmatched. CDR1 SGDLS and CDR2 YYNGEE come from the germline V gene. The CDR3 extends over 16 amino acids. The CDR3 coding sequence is TGTGCCAGCAGCGTAGCTACCCGGACTAGCGTGGGGGAGCTGTTTTTT. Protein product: CASSVATRTSVGELFF.

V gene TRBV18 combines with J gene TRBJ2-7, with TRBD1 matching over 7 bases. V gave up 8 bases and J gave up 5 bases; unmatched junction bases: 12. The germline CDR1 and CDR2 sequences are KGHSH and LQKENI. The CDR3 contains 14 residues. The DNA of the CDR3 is TGTGCCAGCGCCCGCCGGGACAGCACTGACGAGCAGTACTTC. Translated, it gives CASARRDSTDEQYF.

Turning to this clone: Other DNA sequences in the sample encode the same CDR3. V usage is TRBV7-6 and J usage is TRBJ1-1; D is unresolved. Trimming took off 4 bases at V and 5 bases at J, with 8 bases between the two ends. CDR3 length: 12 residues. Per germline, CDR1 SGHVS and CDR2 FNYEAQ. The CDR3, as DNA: TGTGCCAGCAGCTCTGGGAGAACTGAAGCTTTCTTT. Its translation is CASSSGRTEAFF. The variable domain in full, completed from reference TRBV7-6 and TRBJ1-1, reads GAGVSQSPRYKVTKRGQDVALRCDPISGHVSLYWYRQALGQGPEFLTYFNYEAQQDKSGLPNDRFSAERPEGSISTLTIQRTEQRDSAMYRCASSSGRTEAFFGQGTRLTVV.

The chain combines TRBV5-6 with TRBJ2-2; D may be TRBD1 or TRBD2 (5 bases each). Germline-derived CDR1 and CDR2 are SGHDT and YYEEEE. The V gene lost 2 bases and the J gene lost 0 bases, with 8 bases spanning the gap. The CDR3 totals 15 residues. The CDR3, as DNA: TGTGCCAGCAGCTTCCGGGGCACGAACACCGGGGAGCTGTTTTTT. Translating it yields CASSFRGTNTGELFF. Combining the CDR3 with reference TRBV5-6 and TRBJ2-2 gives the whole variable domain DAGVTQSPTHLIKTRGQQVTLRCSPKSGHDTVSWYQQALGQGPQFIFQYYEEEERQRGNFPDRFSGHQFPNYSSELNVNALLLGDSALYLCASSFRGTNTGELFFGEGSRLTVL.

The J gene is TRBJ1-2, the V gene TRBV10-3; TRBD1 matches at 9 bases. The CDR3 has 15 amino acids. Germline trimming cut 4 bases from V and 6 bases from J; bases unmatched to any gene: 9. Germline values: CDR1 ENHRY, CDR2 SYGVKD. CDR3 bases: TGTGCCATCAGTGCTACGGACAGGGGATCAAATGGCTACACCTTC. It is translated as CAISATDRGSNGYTF.